Given below is one T cell receptor beta chain in context. Its antigen is unknown. Though probably carrying unrecorded immune exposures, donors were nominally healthy at sampling. The CDR3 covers 14 residues. Trimming shortened V by 6 bases and J by 0 bases, and 12 bases separated the two germline ends. Per germline, CDR1 SQVTM and CDR2 ANQGSEA. The PCR ran on 60 Vbeta and 13 Jbeta primers. Data came from immunoSEQ multiplex PCR; TCRdb stores just in-frame clones and leaves some out. The table has over 45,000 clones, 81% seen once; the top ten hold approximately 2.3%. This sample is part of a study of cytomegalovirus exposure and HLA in healthy donors. Overall study findings and caveats: Researchers reported in a later analysis that common viral pathogens appeared linked to several top clusters. Listed as cytomegalovirus-associated were 150 to 200 TCR beta chains. Specific recognition of CMV antigens was confirmed in vitro for a few chains (all CMV-associated).

The gene calls are TRBV29-1 and TRBJ2-1; the D is unclear. Sample: PBMCs. This clonotype originated in a boy between 10 and 17 years old in good health and CMV-seropositive. CDR3 residues: CSVRSRFSYNEQFF. CDR3 in DNA: TGCAGCGTCCGCTCCAGATTCTCCTACAATGAGCAGTTCTTC.